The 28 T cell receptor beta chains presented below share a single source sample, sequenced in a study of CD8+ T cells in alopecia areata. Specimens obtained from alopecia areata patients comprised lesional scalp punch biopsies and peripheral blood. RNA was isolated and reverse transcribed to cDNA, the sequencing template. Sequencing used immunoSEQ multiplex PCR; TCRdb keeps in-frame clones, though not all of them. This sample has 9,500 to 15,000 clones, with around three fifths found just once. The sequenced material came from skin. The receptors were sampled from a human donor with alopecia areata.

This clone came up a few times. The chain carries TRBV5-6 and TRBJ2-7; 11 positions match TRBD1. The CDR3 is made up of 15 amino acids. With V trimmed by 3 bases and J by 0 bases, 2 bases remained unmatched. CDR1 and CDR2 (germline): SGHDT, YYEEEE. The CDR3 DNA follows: TGTGCCAGCAGCTCCGGGACAGGGGGCTCCTACGAGCAGTACTTC. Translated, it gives CASSSGTGGSYEQYF.

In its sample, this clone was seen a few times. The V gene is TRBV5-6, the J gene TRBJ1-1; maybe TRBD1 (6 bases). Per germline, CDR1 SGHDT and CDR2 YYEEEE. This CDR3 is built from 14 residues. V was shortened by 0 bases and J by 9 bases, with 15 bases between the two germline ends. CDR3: CASSLADDRWKAFF. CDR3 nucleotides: TGTGCCAGCAGCTTGGCCGACGACAGGTGGAAAGCTTTCTTT.

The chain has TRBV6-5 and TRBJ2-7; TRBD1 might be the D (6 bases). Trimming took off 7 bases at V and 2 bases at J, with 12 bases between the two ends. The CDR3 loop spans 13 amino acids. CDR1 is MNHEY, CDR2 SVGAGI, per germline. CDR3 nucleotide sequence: TGTGCCAGCACCTCAGGGGTAACCTACGAGCAGTACTTC. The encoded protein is CASTSGVTYEQYF.

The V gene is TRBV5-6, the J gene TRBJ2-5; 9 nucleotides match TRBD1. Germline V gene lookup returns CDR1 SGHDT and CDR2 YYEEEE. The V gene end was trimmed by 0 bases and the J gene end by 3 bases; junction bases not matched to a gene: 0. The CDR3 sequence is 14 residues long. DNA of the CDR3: TGTGCCAGCAGCTTGGGGGACAGGGAAGAGACCCAGTACTTC. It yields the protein CASSLGDREETQYF.

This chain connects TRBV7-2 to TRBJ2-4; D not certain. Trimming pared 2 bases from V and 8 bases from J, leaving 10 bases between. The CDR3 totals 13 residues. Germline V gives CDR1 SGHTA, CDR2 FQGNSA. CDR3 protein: CASSLSRTDIQYF. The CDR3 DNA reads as TGTGCCAGCAGCTTATCTAGGACGGACATTCAGTACTTC. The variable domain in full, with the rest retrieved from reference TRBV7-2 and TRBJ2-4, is GAGVSQSPSNKVTEKGKDVELRCDPISGHTALYWYRQSLGQGLEFLIYFQGNSAPDKSGLPSDRFSAERTGGSVSTLTIQRTQQEDSAVYLCASSLSRTDIQYFGAGTRLSVL.

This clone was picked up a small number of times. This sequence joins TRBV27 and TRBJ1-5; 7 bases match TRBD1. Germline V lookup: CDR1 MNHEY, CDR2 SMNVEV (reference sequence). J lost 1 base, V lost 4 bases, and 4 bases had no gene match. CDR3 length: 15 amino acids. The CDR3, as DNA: TGTGCCAGCAGTTCCGACAGGGCGAGCAATCAGCCCCAGCATTTT. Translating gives CASSSDRASNQPQHF.

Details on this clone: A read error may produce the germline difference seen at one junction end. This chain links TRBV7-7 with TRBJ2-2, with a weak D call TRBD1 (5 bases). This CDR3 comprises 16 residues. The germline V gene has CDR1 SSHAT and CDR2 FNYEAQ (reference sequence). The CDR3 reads CASSHTGPPNTGELFF. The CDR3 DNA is TGTGCTAGCAGCCATACAGGTCCCCCGAACACCGGGGAGCTGTTTTTT.

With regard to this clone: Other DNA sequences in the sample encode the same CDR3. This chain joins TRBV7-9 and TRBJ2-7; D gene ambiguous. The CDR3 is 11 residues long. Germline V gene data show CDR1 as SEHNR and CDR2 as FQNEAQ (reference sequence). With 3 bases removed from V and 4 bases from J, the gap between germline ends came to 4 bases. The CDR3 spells CASSLTYEQYF. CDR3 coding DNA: TGTGCCAGCAGCTTGACTTACGAGCAGTACTTC.

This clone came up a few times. The CDR3 coding sequence is TGCGCCAGCAGTGTCGGGGGGGCCGGGGAGCAGTTCTTC. Protein product: CASSVGGAGEQFF. The V gene is TRBV5-1, the J gene TRBJ2-1; TRBD2 matches 8 bases. Unmatched junction bases numbered 8, after V lost 5 bases and J lost 10 bases. There are 13 residues in the CDR3. Germline V gives CDR1 SGHRS, CDR2 YFSETQ.

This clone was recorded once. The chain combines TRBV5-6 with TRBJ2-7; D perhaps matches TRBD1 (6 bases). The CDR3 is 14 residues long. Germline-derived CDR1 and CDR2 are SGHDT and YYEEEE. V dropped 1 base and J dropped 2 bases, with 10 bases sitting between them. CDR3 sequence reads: CASSLMGAPYEQYF. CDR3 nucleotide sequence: TGTGCCAGCAGCTTGATGGGGGCACCCTACGAGCAGTACTTC.

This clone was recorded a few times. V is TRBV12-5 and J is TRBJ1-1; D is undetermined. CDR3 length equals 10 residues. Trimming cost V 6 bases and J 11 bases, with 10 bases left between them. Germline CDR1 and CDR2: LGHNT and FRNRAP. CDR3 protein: CASGEYTAFF. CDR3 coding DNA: TGTGCTAGTGGGGAGTACACGGCTTTCTTT.

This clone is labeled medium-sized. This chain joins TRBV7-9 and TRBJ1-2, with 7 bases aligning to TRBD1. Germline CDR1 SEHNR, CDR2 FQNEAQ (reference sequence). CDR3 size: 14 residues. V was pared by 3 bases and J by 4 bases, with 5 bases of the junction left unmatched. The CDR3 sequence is CASSLGDSLYGYTF. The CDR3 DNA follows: TGTGCCAGCAGCTTGGGGGACAGCCTCTATGGCTACACCTTC.

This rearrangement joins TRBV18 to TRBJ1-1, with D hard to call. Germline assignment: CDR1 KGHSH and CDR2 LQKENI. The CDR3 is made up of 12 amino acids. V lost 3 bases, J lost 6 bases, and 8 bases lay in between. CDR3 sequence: CASSPAQSEAFF. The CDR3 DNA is TGTGCCAGCTCACCGGCCCAATCTGAAGCTTTCTTT. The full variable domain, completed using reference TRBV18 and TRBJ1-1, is NAGVMQNPRHLVRRRGQEARLRCSPMKGHSHVYWYRQLPEEGLKFMVYLQKENIIDESGMPKERFSAEFPKEGPSILRIQQVVRGDSAAYFCASSPAQSEAFFGQGTRLTVV.

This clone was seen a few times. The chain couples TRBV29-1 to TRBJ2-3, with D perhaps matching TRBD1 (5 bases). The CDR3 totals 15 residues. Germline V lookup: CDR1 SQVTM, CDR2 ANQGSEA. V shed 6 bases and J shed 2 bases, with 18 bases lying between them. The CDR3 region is CSVVPHPGNTDTQYF. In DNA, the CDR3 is TGCAGCGTCGTGCCTCATCCAGGGAACACAGATACGCAGTATTTT.

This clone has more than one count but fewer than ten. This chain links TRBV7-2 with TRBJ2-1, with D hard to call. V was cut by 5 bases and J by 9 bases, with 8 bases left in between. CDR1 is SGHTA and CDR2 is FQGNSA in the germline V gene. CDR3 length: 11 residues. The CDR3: CASSQNFEQFF. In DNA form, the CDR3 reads TGTGCCAGCAGCCAGAATTTTGAGCAGTTCTTC.

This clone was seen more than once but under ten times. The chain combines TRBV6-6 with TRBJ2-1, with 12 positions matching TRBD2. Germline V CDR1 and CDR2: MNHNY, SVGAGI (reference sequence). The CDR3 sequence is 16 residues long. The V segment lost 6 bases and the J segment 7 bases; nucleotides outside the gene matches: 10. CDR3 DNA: TGTGCCAGCAGACTTGAGACTAGCGGGAGTTGGAATGAGCAGTTCTTC. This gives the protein CASRLETSGSWNEQFF.

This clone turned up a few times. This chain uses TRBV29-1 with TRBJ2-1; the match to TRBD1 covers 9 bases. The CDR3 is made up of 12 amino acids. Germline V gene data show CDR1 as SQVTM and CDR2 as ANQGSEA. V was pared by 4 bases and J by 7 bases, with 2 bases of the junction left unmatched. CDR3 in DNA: TGCAGCGTTGGACAGGGGGGGAATGAGCAGTTCTTC. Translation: CSVGQGGNEQFF.

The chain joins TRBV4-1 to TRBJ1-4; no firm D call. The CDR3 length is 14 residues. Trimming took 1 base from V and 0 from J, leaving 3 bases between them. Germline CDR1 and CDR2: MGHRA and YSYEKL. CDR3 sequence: CASSQGATNEKLFF. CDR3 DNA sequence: TGCGCCAGCAGCCAAGGTGCAACTAATGAAAAACTGTTTTTT.

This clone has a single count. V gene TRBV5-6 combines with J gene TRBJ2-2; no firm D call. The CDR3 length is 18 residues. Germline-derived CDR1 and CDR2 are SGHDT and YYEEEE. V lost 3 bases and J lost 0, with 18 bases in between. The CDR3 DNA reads TGTGCCAGCAGCTCCTATCACTTTGGGTTACCGAACACCGGGGAGCTGTTTTTT. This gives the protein CASSSYHFGLPNTGELFF.

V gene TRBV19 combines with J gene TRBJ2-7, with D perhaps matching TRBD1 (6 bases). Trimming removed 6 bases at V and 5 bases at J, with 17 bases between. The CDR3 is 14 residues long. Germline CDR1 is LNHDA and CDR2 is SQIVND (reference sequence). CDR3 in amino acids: CASSRRGGRDEQYF. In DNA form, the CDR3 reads TGTGCCAGTAGCCGGCGAGGGGGTAGGGACGAGCAGTACTTC. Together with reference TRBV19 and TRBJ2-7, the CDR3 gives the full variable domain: DGGITQSPKYLFRKEGQNVTLSCEQNLNHDAMYWYRQDPGQGLRLIYYSQIVNDFQKGDIAEGYSVSREKKESFPLTVTSAQKNPTAFYLCASSRRGGRDEQYFGPGTRLTVT.

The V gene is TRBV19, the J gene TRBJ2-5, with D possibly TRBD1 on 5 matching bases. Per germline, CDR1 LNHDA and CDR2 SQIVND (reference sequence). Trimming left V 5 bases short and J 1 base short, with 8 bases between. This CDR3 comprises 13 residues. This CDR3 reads CASSSGIQETQYF. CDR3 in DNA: TGTGCCAGTAGTTCAGGGATCCAAGAGACCCAGTACTTC.

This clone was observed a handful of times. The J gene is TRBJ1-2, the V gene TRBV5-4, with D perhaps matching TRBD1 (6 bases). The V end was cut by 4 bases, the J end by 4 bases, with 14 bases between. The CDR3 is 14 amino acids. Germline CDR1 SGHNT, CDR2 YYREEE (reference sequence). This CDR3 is CASSPRGDPYGYTF. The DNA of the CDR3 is TGTGCCAGCAGCCCGAGGGGGGATCCCTATGGCTACACCTTC.

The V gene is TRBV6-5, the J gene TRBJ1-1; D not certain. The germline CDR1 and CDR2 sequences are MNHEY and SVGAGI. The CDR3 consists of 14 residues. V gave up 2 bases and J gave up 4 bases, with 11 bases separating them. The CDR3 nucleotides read TGTGCCAGCAGTTACCGGTCCGTCTTCACTGAAGCTTTCTTT. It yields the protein CASSYRSVFTEAFF.

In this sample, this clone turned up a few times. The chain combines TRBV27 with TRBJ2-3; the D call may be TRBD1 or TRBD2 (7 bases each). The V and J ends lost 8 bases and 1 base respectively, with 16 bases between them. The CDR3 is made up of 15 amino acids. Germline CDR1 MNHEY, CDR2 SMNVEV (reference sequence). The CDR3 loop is CASAGGGQGTDTQYF. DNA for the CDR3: TGTGCCAGCGCAGGGGGAGGGCAAGGCACAGATACGCAGTATTTT.

The CDR3 region is CASSPRLVGVYEQYF. Written as DNA, the CDR3 is TGTGCCAGCAGTCCGCGTTTAGTGGGAGTCTACGAGCAGTACTTC. The chain is built from TRBV28 and TRBJ2-7, with D possibly matching TRBD2 (5 bases). Germline-derived CDR1 and CDR2 are MDHEN and SYDVKM. V was clipped by 5 bases and J by 3 bases, with 17 bases between them. This CDR3 region has 15 residues.

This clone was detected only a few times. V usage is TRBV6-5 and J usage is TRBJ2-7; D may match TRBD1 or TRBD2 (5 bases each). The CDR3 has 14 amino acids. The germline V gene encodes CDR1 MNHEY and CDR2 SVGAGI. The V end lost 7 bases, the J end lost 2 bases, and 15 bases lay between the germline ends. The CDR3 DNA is TGTGCCAGCACCCCCGGGACGGGAACCTACGAGCAGTACTTC. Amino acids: CASTPGTGTYEQYF.

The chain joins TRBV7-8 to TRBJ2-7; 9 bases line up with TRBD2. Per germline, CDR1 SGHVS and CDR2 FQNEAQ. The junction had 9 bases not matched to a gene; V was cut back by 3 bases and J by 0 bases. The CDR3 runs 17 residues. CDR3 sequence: CASSFLRTSVSSYEQYF. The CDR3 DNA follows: TGTGCCAGCAGCTTCCTCAGGACTAGCGTCAGCTCCTACGAGCAGTACTTC.

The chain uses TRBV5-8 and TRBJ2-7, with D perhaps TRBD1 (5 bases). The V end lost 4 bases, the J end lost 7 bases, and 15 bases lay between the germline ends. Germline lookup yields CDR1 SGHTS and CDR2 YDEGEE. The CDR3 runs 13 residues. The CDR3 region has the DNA TGTGCCAGCAGCCCCCGGAATGGGGCAGAGCAGTACTTC. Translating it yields CASSPRNGAEQYF.